The 19 T cell receptor beta chains below come from one sample, sequenced in a study of shared clonotypes between healthy human individuals. Clones were read by immunoSEQ multiplex PCR, and TCRdb kept only the in-frame ones, dropping some. There are 450,000 to 600,000 clones in the sample; about four fifths occur only once, and roughly 13% lies in the top ten. The sequencing input was PBMCs. The receptors here all came from a woman in her 40s in good health. Some clones in this sample may be carry-over from other donors' samples.

The chain joins TRBV5-4 to TRBJ2-3; TRBD1 matches at 7 bases. The trim removed 3 bases at V and 2 bases at J, leaving 3 bases unmatched. This CDR3 region has 14 residues. From germline, CDR1 is SGHNT and CDR2 YYREEE (reference sequence). This CDR3 reads CASSSGQITDTQYF. Here the CDR3 DNA reads TGTGCCAGCAGCTCGGGACAGATCACAGATACGCAGTATTTT.

This clone appeared many times. The chain links TRBV7-9 to TRBJ2-1; D is possibly TRBD2 (5 bases). The CDR3 loop spans 16 amino acids. Germline V gene data show CDR1 as SEHNR and CDR2 as FQNEAQ (reference sequence). Deletions cut 1 base from V and 2 bases from J, with 12 bases between. This CDR3 is CASSLEGAAPYNEQFF. DNA of the CDR3: TGTGCCAGCAGCTTAGAAGGAGCGGCGCCCTACAATGAGCAGTTCTTC.

The V gene is TRBV9, the J gene TRBJ2-7, with 9 nucleotides matching TRBD1. The CDR3 sequence is 15 residues long. J lost 6 bases, V lost 3 bases, and 10 bases had no gene match. Germline-derived CDR1 and CDR2 are SGDLS and YYNGEE. CDR3 sequence: CASSDKQGADGEQYF. CDR3 nucleotides: TGTGCCAGCAGCGACAAACAGGGGGCCGACGGCGAGCAGTACTTC.

The chain is built from TRBV19 and TRBJ2-3; weak D call: TRBD2 (5 bases). This CDR3 spans 15 amino acids. V lost 3 bases to trimming and J lost 2 bases, with 12 bases between them. CDR1 and CDR2 from the germline V gene are LNHDA and SQIVND (reference sequence). CDR3 sequence reads: CASSIPAEDTDTQYF. CDR3 sequence (DNA): TGTGCCAGTAGTATCCCAGCGGAAGACACAGATACGCAGTATTTT. Full variable domain (outside the CDR3, taken from reference TRBV19 and TRBJ2-3): DGGITQSPKYLFRKEGQNVTLSCEQNLNHDAMYWYRQDPGQGLRLIYYSQIVNDFQKGDIAEGYSVSREKKESFPLTVTSAQKNPTAFYLCASSIPAEDTDTQYFGPGTRLTVL.

In this sample, this clone turned up a few times. The chain joins TRBV5-1 to TRBJ2-5; 7 bases fit TRBD1. The germline CDR1 and CDR2 sequences are SGHRS and YFSETQ. Trimming took 4 bases from V and 4 from J; bases not matched to a gene: 7. This CDR3 region has 14 residues. DNA for the CDR3: TGCGCCAGCAGCGTCAATACAGGGGCAGAGACCCAGTACTTC. It encodes CASSVNTGAETQYF.

The chain recombines TRBV4-1 with TRBJ2-1, with TRBD2 as a possible D gene (6 bases). The V gene lost 1 base and the J gene lost 7 bases, with 17 bases spanning the gap. The CDR3 consists of 16 residues. CDR1 is MGHRA and CDR2 is YSYEKL in the germline V gene. CDR3 nucleotides: TGCGCCAGCAGCCAAGCTCGGACGGGAGTTTCAAATGAGCAGTTCTTC. Translated: CASSQARTGVSNEQFF.

V usage is TRBV28 and J usage is TRBJ2-3, with TRBD2 matching 7 bases. The V segment lost 8 bases and the J segment 7 bases; nucleotides outside the gene matches: 9. This CDR3 comprises 13 residues. The germline V gene has CDR1 MDHEN and CDR2 SYDVKM. The CDR3 sequence: CASGTTISNTQYF. For the CDR3, the DNA is TGTGCCAGCGGGACTACGATTTCAAATACGCAGTATTTT.

The V call is TRBV15, the J call TRBJ1-5; 8 bases map to TRBD1. The J segment lost 2 bases and the V segment lost 4 bases, leaving 7 bases of the junction unmatched. The CDR3 contains 16 residues. Germline loops: CDR1 LNHNV, CDR2 YYDKDF (reference sequence). Here the CDR3 DNA reads TGTGCCACCAGCAAAGACAGGGGAACGGGCAATCAGCCCCAGCATTTT. The encoded protein is CATSKDRGTGNQPQHF.

The CDR3 sequence: CASSLLLGALRETQYF. In DNA, the CDR3 is TGTGCCAGCAGCTTGCTCCTAGGGGCCCTCCGGGAGACCCAGTACTTC. The rearrangement joins TRBV7-2 to TRBJ2-5; D might be TRBD1 (5 bases). The CDR3 covers 16 residues. Trimming removed 3 bases at V and 5 bases at J, with 19 bases between. Germline CDR1 is SGHTA and CDR2 is FQGNSA.

This clone appeared a few times. V is TRBV7-6 and J is TRBJ1-2; D unclear. The CDR3 contains 15 residues. Germline V gives CDR1 SGHVS, CDR2 FNYEAQ. Trimming cost V 5 bases and J 0 bases, with 13 bases left between them. For the CDR3, the DNA is TGTGCCAGCAGCCCTACTGACAACTCTAACTATGGCTACACCTTC. Protein sequence: CASSPTDNSNYGYTF.

The V and J genes are TRBV5-1 and TRBJ1-2, with unresolved D. From germline, CDR1 is SGHRS and CDR2 YFSETQ. Trimming took off 1 base at V and 4 bases at J, with 11 bases between the two ends. CDR3 length equals 14 residues. CDR3 coding DNA: TGCGCCAGCAGCTTGTCGGGAGACCCCTATGGCTACACCTTC. Amino acids: CASSLSGDPYGYTF.

V is TRBV6-1 and J is TRBJ2-3; 9 positions match TRBD2. V lost 0 bases and J lost 3; bases outside the gene matches: 4. This CDR3 comprises 16 residues. Germline loops: CDR1 MNHNS, CDR2 SASEGT. As DNA, the CDR3 is TGTGCCAGCAGTGAAGCAGGCAGCGGGAGGACAGATACGCAGTATTTT. Its protein product is CASSEAGSGRTDTQYF.

This chain uses TRBV5-6 with TRBJ2-3; 8 positions match TRBD2. The V segment lost 3 bases and the J segment 6 bases; nucleotides outside the gene matches: 6. Germline-derived CDR1 and CDR2 are SGHDT and YYEEEE. The CDR3 covers 14 residues. The CDR3 DNA follows: TGTGCCAGCAGCTCGGGACTAGGATTGGATACGCAGTATTTT. Amino acid sequence: CASSSGLGLDTQYF.

The chain is built from TRBV7-2 and TRBJ2-1, with D possibly matching TRBD1 (6 bases). The germline V gene encodes CDR1 SGHTA and CDR2 FQGNSA. Between the trimmed V and J ends, which lost 5 bases and 7 bases, there was a span of 12 bases. This CDR3 spans 13 amino acids. DNA of the CDR3: TGTGCCAGCAGCCTCAACAGGGTAAATGAGCAGTTCTTC. Its translation is CASSLNRVNEQFF.

The chain employs TRBV10-2 and TRBJ2-1; 9 bases are shared with TRBD2. The CDR3 loop spans 14 amino acids. J was trimmed by 8 bases and V by 6 bases; bases with no gene match: 8. The germline V gene encodes CDR1 WSHSY and CDR2 SAAADI. CDR3 loop: CASSGTSLKYEQFF. The CDR3 DNA sequence: TGCGCCAGCAGCGGGACTAGCCTGAAATATGAGCAGTTCTTC.

The rearrangement joins TRBV7-2 to TRBJ2-7, with D possibly matching TRBD2 (5 bases). The germline V and J ends were trimmed by 4 bases and 6 bases, with 16 bases remaining between them. This CDR3 spans 14 amino acids. The germline V gene has CDR1 SGHTA and CDR2 FQGNSA. The CDR3 spells CASSSEGRLSEQYF. The CDR3 DNA is TGTGCCAGCAGCTCAGAAGGGAGACTCTCCGAGCAGTACTTC.

The V and J genes are TRBV7-3 and TRBJ2-1; 7 nucleotides match TRBD2. Germline V gene sequence: CDR1 SGHTA, CDR2 FQGTGA. The trim removed 0 bases at V and 4 bases at J, leaving 6 bases unmatched. The CDR3 is 16 residues long. The DNA of the CDR3 is TGTGCCAGCAGCTTAACATCTAGCGGTTATTACAATGAGCAGTTCTTC. It codes for CASSLTSSGYYNEQFF.

This sequence joins TRBV7-3 and TRBJ2-5; tentative D call: TRBD1 (6 bases). CDR1 SGHTA and CDR2 FQGTGA come from the germline V gene. Trimming stripped 5 bases from V and 5 bases from J, with 12 bases between. The CDR3 is made up of 13 amino acids. CDR3 loop: CASSPQGSETQYF. DNA for the CDR3: TGTGCCAGCAGCCCACAGGGATCCGAGACCCAGTACTTC.

This sequence joins TRBV7-2 and TRBJ2-5, with TRBD1 as a possible D gene (6 bases). Looked up from germline, CDR1 is SGHTA and CDR2 is FQGNSA. This CDR3 spans 12 amino acids. V was trimmed by 5 bases and J by 5 bases, leaving 9 bases between them. The CDR3 loop is CASSGQRETQYF. For the CDR3, the DNA is TGTGCCAGCAGCGGACAGAGGGAGACCCAGTACTTC.